These 23 T cell receptor beta chains were sequenced from one sample in a study of cytomegalovirus exposure and HLA in healthy donors. This PCR relied on a set of 60 Vbeta primers and 13 Jbeta primers. Profiling relied on immunoSEQ multiplex PCR, and the TCRdb table lists in-frame clones only, not all of them. The data contain about 190,000 clones, 60% to 85% of them seen just once; the ten biggest clones take up about 1.6%. The sequenced material came from PBMCs. Every receptor here comes from a young woman in good health and CMV-seronegative.

In nucleotides, the CDR3 is TGTGCCAGCAGTGGCGGTCCCACCGGGGAGCTGTTTTTT. This sequence encodes CASSGGPTGELFF. The V call is TRBV6-4, the J call TRBJ2-2; D gene unclear. The germline V and J ends were trimmed by 4 bases and 4 bases, with 7 bases remaining between them. Germline V lookup: CDR1 MRHNA, CDR2 SNTAGT. This CDR3 region has 13 residues.

This clone was seen a single time. The chain joins TRBV4-1 to TRBJ2-7, with 8 nucleotides matching TRBD1. This CDR3 has 15 amino acids. CDR1 and CDR2 from the germline V gene are MGHRA and YSYEKL. The V gene end was trimmed by 3 bases and the J gene end by 2 bases; junction bases not matched to a gene: 6. The CDR3 DNA reads as TGCGCCAGCAGCCACGGACAGGGCCCCACCTACGAGCAGTACTTC. Amino acid sequence: CASSHGQGPTYEQYF.

This clone appeared a single time. This chain connects TRBV10-1 to TRBJ2-3; TRBD2 matches at 12 bases. Trimming cost V 1 base and J 8 bases; bases outside gene matches: 4. The germline V gene encodes CDR1 WNHNN and CDR2 SYGVQD (reference sequence). This CDR3 contains 15 residues. The CDR3, as DNA: TGCGCCAGCAGTGAGTTACGGACTAGCGGGGTTACGCAGTATTTT. Translation: CASSELRTSGVTQYF.

The chain uses TRBV30 and TRBJ1-5, with TRBD1 matching over 12 bases. Germline V gene lookup returns CDR1 GTSNPN and CDR2 SVGIG (reference sequence). J gave up 7 bases and V 2 bases, and 3 bases lay outside the gene matches. The CDR3 contains 14 residues. The CDR3, as DNA: TGTGCCTGGAGTAAAGGGACAGGGGGCCAGCCCCAGCATTTT. Amino acid sequence: CAWSKGTGGQPQHF.

This clone turned up a few times. Other DNA sequences in the same sample also yield this CDR3. The DNA for the CDR3 is TGTGCCAGCAGCTTAGACAGGAACTATGGCTACACCTTC. Translating gives CASSLDRNYGYTF. The gene calls are TRBV11-2 and TRBJ1-2; D unclear. Germline assignment: CDR1 SGHAT and CDR2 FQNNGV. V lost 0 bases, J lost 2 bases, and 4 bases lay in between. This CDR3 contains 13 residues.

V and J are TRBV7-9 and TRBJ1-2, with D hard to call. CDR1 and CDR2 (germline): SEHNR, FQNEAQ (reference sequence). Trimming left V 5 bases short and J 6 bases short, with 13 bases between. The CDR3 has 13 amino acids. The CDR3 spells CASSPGGRDGYTF. CDR3 sequence (DNA): TGTGCCAGCAGCCCTGGCGGGCGGGATGGCTACACCTTC. The complete variable domain, with remaining parts taken from reference TRBV7-9 and TRBJ1-2, reads DTGVSQNPRHKITKRGQNVTFRCDPISEHNRLYWYRQTLGQGPEFLTYFQNEAQLEKSRLLSDRFSAERPKGSFSTLEIQRTEQGDSAMYLCASSPGGRDGYTFGSGTRLTVV.

The J gene is TRBJ1-4, the V gene TRBV28, with a tentative D call TRBD1 (6 bases). V was shortened by 5 bases and J by 8 bases, with 21 bases between the two germline ends. Per the germline V gene, CDR1 is MDHEN and CDR2 is SYDVKM. The CDR3 length is 16 residues. The chain's CDR3 is CASSGLGAGAQEKLFF. Written as DNA, the CDR3 is TGTGCCAGCAGTGGACTAGGTGCGGGGGCGCAGGAAAAACTGTTTTTT.

The chain carries TRBV25-1 and TRBJ1-1; TRBD1 is a possible D gene (6 bases). The germline V gene has CDR1 MGHDK and CDR2 SYGVNS. The CDR3 sequence is 16 residues long. V lost 4 bases and J 2 bases, leaving 17 bases between the germline ends. This CDR3 reads CASSATLYRDNTEAFF. The CDR3 region has the DNA TGTGCCAGCAGTGCCACCCTTTACAGGGATAACACTGAAGCTTTCTTT.

This chain joins TRBV2 and TRBJ1-4; no reliable D call. Looked up from germline, CDR1 is SNHLY and CDR2 is FYNNEI. V was clipped by 8 bases and J by 0 bases, with 10 bases between them. This CDR3 contains 14 residues. The chain's CDR3 is CASQVDSTNEKLFF. CDR3 DNA sequence: TGTGCCAGCCAAGTAGACTCAACTAATGAAAAACTGTTTTTT.

This clone appeared once. The chain employs TRBV7-3 and TRBJ2-1, with 7 bases matching TRBD1. V lost 5 bases to trimming and J lost 5 bases; unmatched junction nucleotides: 9. The CDR3 is 15 residues long. Germline CDR1 and CDR2: SGHTA and FQGTGA. In DNA, the CDR3 is TGTGCCAGCAGCCCAACAAGGACAGGTAACAATGAGCAGTTCTTC. Translating it yields CASSPTRTGNNEQFF.

The rearrangement links TRBV28 to TRBJ1-5; D may be TRBD1 (6 bases). Per the germline V gene, CDR1 is MDHEN and CDR2 is SYDVKM. The CDR3 loop spans 15 amino acids. V was pared by 4 bases and J by 6 bases, with 16 bases between. The CDR3 reads CASSSGEVVSQPQHF. CDR3 bases: TGTGCCAGCAGTTCAGGGGAAGTAGTAAGTCAGCCCCAGCATTTT.

The chain couples TRBV11-3 to TRBJ2-1; D gene ambiguous. With 1 base removed from V and 12 bases from J, the gap between germline ends came to 10 bases. The CDR3 runs 12 residues. The germline V gene encodes CDR1 SGHNT and CDR2 YENEEA. CDR3 sequence: CASSLGAGWQFF. The CDR3 DNA reads as TGTGCCAGCAGCTTAGGGGCCGGATGGCAGTTCTTC.

A single count supports this clone. The V call is TRBV7-3, the J call TRBJ2-7, with 7 positions matching TRBD1. Germline CDR1 SGHTA, CDR2 FQGTGA. The CDR3 is made up of 13 amino acids. Trimming at V came to 4 bases and at J to 1 base, leaving 1 base not matched to a gene. DNA of the CDR3: TGTGCCAGCAGCTACAGGGGTTCCTACGAGCAGTACTTC. Translating gives CASSYRGSYEQYF.

This chain links TRBV19 with TRBJ2-7; D is possibly TRBD2 (7 bases). This CDR3 has 15 residues. The germline V gene has CDR1 LNHDA and CDR2 SQIVND (reference sequence). V lost 7 bases to trimming and J lost 0 bases, with 16 bases between them. The CDR3 loop is CASTPGGGLSYEQYF. The CDR3 nucleotides read TGTGCCAGTACCCCTGGCGGGGGCCTCTCCTACGAGCAGTACTTC.

The chain couples TRBV29-1 to TRBJ2-3, with 9 bases identical to TRBD1. The CDR3 has 15 amino acids. The trim removed 4 bases at V and 6 bases at J, leaving 11 bases unmatched. CDR1 and CDR2 (germline): SQVTM, ANQGSEA. CDR3 residues: CSVAQTGGWGDTQYF. The DNA of the CDR3 is TGCAGCGTTGCCCAAACAGGGGGCTGGGGGGATACGCAGTATTTT.

The chain carries TRBV19 and TRBJ1-5, with 7 bases matching TRBD1. The J segment lost 1 base and the V segment lost 4 bases, leaving 1 base of the junction unmatched. Germline CDR1 LNHDA, CDR2 SQIVND (reference sequence). This CDR3 region has 14 residues. CDR3 nucleotide sequence: TGTGCCAGTAGTAAGACAGGGAGCAATCAGCCCCAGCATTTT. The encoded protein is CASSKTGSNQPQHF.

J is TRBJ1-1 and V is TRBV5-1; no reliable D call. Per the germline V gene, CDR1 is SGHRS and CDR2 is YFSETQ. V lost 7 bases to trimming and J lost 2 bases, with 15 bases between them. This CDR3 has 14 residues. The CDR3 sequence: CASGGLKGNTEAFF. The CDR3 region has the DNA TGCGCCAGCGGCGGCCTAAAAGGTAACACTGAAGCTTTCTTT.

The rearrangement uses TRBV11-2 and TRBJ1-2; 10 nucleotides align to TRBD1. Germline CDR1 is SGHAT and CDR2 is FQNNGV. The CDR3 spans 17 residues. Losses at the gene ends were 5 bases for V and 3 bases for J; bases not matched to a gene: 12. CDR3 residues: CASSQHSFGTGDYGYTF. The DNA for the CDR3 is TGTGCCAGCAGCCAACACTCCTTCGGGACAGGGGACTATGGCTACACCTTC. Complete variable domain (other parts from reference TRBV11-2 and TRBJ1-2): EAGVAQSPRYKIIEKRQSVAFWCNPISGHATLYWYQQILGQGPKLLIQFQNNGVVDDSQLPKDRFSAERLKGVDSTLKIQPAKLEDSAVYLCASSQHSFGTGDYGYTFGSGTRLTVV.

The CDR3 loop reads CASSFTGARGYTF. The CDR3 DNA sequence: TGTGCCAGCAGCTTTACAGGGGCCCGTGGCTACACCTTC. This chain connects TRBV5-6 to TRBJ1-2; 7 positions agree with TRBD1. V gave up 2 bases and J gave up 7 bases; unmatched junction bases: 5. CDR3 length: 13 amino acids. CDR1 and CDR2 (germline): SGHDT, YYEEEE.

As DNA, the CDR3 is TGTGCCAGCAGCCACAGGGCTATGAACACTGAAGCTTTCTTT. Residues: CASSHRAMNTEAFF. The chain employs TRBV11-1 and TRBJ1-1; the D gene is possibly TRBD1 (6 bases). V gave up 5 bases and J gave up 0 bases, with 10 bases separating them. This CDR3 comprises 14 residues. The germline CDR1 and CDR2 sequences are SGHAT and FQDESV (reference sequence).

This clone was seen only a few times. V is TRBV5-6 and J is TRBJ1-1; unclear D gene. V dropped 2 bases and J dropped 10 bases, with 9 bases sitting between them. The CDR3 contains 11 residues. Germline-derived CDR1 and CDR2 are SGHDT and YYEEEE. This CDR3 is CASSLGVGAFF. The CDR3 DNA is TGTGCCAGCAGCTTAGGAGTTGGAGCTTTCTTT.

This chain links TRBV11-2 with TRBJ1-1; D call uncertain. V shed 6 bases and J shed 0 bases, with 11 bases lying between them. The V gene's germline CDR1 is SGHAT and CDR2 FQNNGV. The length of the CDR3 is 14 residues. CDR3 in DNA: TGTGCCAGCAGACGTCCCGGGATGAACACTGAAGCTTTCTTT. This codes for CASRRPGMNTEAFF.

This clone was observed a single time. This sequence joins TRBV5-6 and TRBJ2-1, with TRBD2 matching 8 bases. The CDR3 has 15 amino acids. Germline values: CDR1 SGHDT, CDR2 YYEEEE. The V segment lost 4 bases and the J segment 7 bases; nucleotides outside the gene matches: 10. Written as DNA, the CDR3 is TGTGCCAGCAGCCTGGCTGTAGCGGGATGGAATGAGCAGTTCTTC. Its translation: CASSLAVAGWNEQFF.